The 6 T cell receptor beta chains below all came from one sample that was sequenced in a study of blood T cell repertoires in COVID-19. Using immunoSEQ multiplex PCR, the repertoire was profiled, and TCRdb retains in-frame clones only, with some absent. Found here are roughly 40,000 clones, roughly nine tenths of them singletons; the top ten hold roughly 6.2%. Sequencing used peripheral blood. The origin of the receptors is a human donor in a cohort sampled during active COVID-19.

This chain connects TRBV21-1 to TRBJ1-2; TRBD1 was called by the table and not checked on the DNA. TRBV21-1 is recorded as a pseudogene. This CDR3 has 11 residues. The CDR3 is CASWGCYGYTF. The DNA of the CDR3 is TGTGCCAGCTGGGGCTGCTATGGCTACACCTTC.

This chain uses TRBV7-9 with TRBJ1-1, with 10 bases identical to TRBD1. This CDR3 contains 16 residues. CDR1 is SEHNR and CDR2 is FQNEAQ in the germline V gene (reference sequence). V was clipped by 5 bases and J by 2 bases; unmatched bases: 8. As DNA, the CDR3 is TGTGCCAGCAGCCCTAGACAGGGGGCACTTAACACTGAAGCTTTCTTT. This codes for CASSPRQGALNTEAFF.

The rearrangement uses TRBV4-1 and TRBJ2-2; D unclear. Per germline, CDR1 MGHRA and CDR2 YSYEKL. The CDR3 is 16 amino acids. Trimming pared 1 base from V and 1 base from J, leaving 10 bases between. The CDR3 region is CASSQVADWNTGELFF. For the CDR3, the DNA is TGCGCCAGCAGCCAAGTCGCCGACTGGAACACCGGGGAGCTGTTTTTT.

The chain couples TRBV5-4 to TRBJ2-7, with 10 bases matching TRBD2. The CDR3 extends over 13 amino acids. Germline CDR1 and CDR2: SGHNT and YYREEE (reference sequence). The V and J ends lost 7 bases and 3 bases, in that order; junction bases with no gene match: 4. CDR3 nucleotides: TGTGCCAGCGGGAGGACTAGCGGCTACGAGCAGTACTTC. Translation gives CASGRTSGYEQYF.

The chain joins TRBV7-2 to TRBJ2-2; unclear D gene. Per the germline V gene, CDR1 is SGHTA and CDR2 is FQGNSA. Trimming took 2 bases from V and 6 from J, leaving 7 bases between them. The CDR3 consists of 13 residues. The CDR3 nucleotides read TGTGCCAGCAGCTTATTTGAGGCCGGGGAGCTGTTTTTT. Protein sequence: CASSLFEAGELFF. Looking up the rest from reference TRBV7-2 and TRBJ2-2 gives the full variable domain: GAGVSQSPSNKVTEKGKDVELRCDPISGHTALYWYRQSLGQGLEFLIYFQGNSAPDKSGLPSDRFSAERTGGSVSTLTIQRTQQEDSAVYLCASSLFEAGELFFGEGSRLTVL.

This clone was seen a handful of times. This chain joins TRBV7-2 and TRBJ2-1; D is uncertain. Germline V gene data show CDR1 as SGHTA and CDR2 as FQGNSA. This CDR3 is built from 13 residues. The V and J ends lost 0 bases and 9 bases respectively, with 9 bases between them. CDR3 loop: CASSLALRGEQFF. The CDR3, as DNA: TGTGCCAGCAGCTTAGCTCTACGCGGTGAGCAGTTCTTC.